The clone carrying this TCR beta chain showed up many times. V lost 6 bases and J lost 0, with 11 bases in between. The CDR3 has 14 amino acids. The germline CDR1 and CDR2 sequences are MDHEN and SYDVKM. This sample was taken from a study of low-dose radiotherapy and immunotherapy resistance in tumors. TRAV- and TRBV-specific primers were used for first-strand cDNA, which covered alpha and beta chains. It was with a constant-region primer and a V-primer adapter that TCRs were amplified over about 20 PCR cycles. TCRdb ran MiXCR on the reads and lists one entry per CDR3 protein. The sample contains 75,000 to 95,000 distinct CDR3 sequences, 20% to 25% of which appear only once. This sample's time point: after trial treatment. Treatment of the sample: LDRT plus nivolumab, ipilimumab, low-dose cyclophosphamide and aspirin (RACIN trial).

This receptor was obtained from a female donor with ovarian cancer. The V gene is TRBV28, the J gene TRBJ1-1; D gene uncertain. The material was PBMCs, obtained after low-dose radiotherapy plus immunotherapy. CDR3 loop: CASRYGRLNTEAFF. DNA for the CDR3: TGTGCCAGCAGATATGGCCGACTGAACACTGAAGCTTTCTTT.